This T cell receptor beta chain was sequenced for a study of molecular identifiers for immune sequencing clone quantification. Study-wide results and caveats: In naive cells, clones above 20 RNA copies held under 1% of molecules, whereas in effector cells they held over 98%.

TCRdb analysed the PCR reads with MiXCR anew, one entry per CDR3 protein. This table holds approximately 500,000 distinct CDR3 sequences, under 30% found once. Remarks on this clonotype: Its antigen is unknown. Its ends do not fully match the called genes, so a read error is possible.

Germline CDR1 and CDR2: SGDLS and YYNGEE. The CDR3 runs to 17 residues. The rearrangement uses TRBV9 and TRBJ1-1; 10 bases agree with TRBD1. The sequence was collected from a human donor in good health. Some libraries in this study had Jurkat cell RNA spiked in. The source material was naive CD8+ T cells from blood, with Jurkat cell RNA spiked in. The subset was: FACS-sorted CD8+CD4-CCR7+CD45RA+ naive T cells. The CDR3 DNA reads as TGTGCCAGCAGCGTAGATGACAGGGGGCCAGCGAACACTGAAGCTTCCTTT. It translates to CASSVDDRGPANTEASF.